Following are 5 T cell receptor beta chains from one sample sequenced in a study of blood T cell repertoires in COVID-19. Profiling relied on immunoSEQ multiplex PCR, and the TCRdb table lists in-frame clones only, not all of them. In the table there are tens of thousands of clones, about 74% of which are singletons. Sample: peripheral blood. The receptors here all came from a human donor in a cohort sampled during active COVID-19.

J is TRBJ2-3 and V is TRBV5-6, with D maybe TRBD2 (5 bases). This CDR3 is built from 14 residues. Between the trimmed V and J ends, which lost 0 bases and 6 bases, there was a span of 11 bases. CDR1 and CDR2 (germline): SGHDT, YYEEEE. CDR3 DNA: TGTGCCAGCAGCTTGGGGCTAGCCTTGGATACGCAGTATTTT. Translation gives CASSLGLALDTQYF.

J is TRBJ1-1 and V is TRBV3-1 (or the pseudogene TRBV3-2); a possible D gene is TRBD1 (6 bases). The CDR3 spans 13 residues. The V end lost 5 bases, the J end lost 0 bases, and 7 bases lay between the germline ends. Per the germline V gene, CDR1 is LGHDT and CDR2 is YNNKEL (reference sequence). The CDR3, as DNA: TGTGCCAGCAGCAGGGGGATGAACACTGAAGCTTTCTTT. Its translation is CASSRGMNTEAFF.

The chain joins TRBV9 to TRBJ2-3; 11 positions agree with TRBD2. Germline CDR1 SGDLS, CDR2 YYNGEE. The CDR3 extends over 16 amino acids. J gave up 4 bases and V 3 bases, and 7 bases lay outside the gene matches. This CDR3 reads CASSATPSGGSDTQYF. The CDR3 DNA sequence: TGTGCCAGCAGCGCGACCCCTAGCGGGGGGTCAGATACGCAGTATTTT.

The V gene is TRBV27, the J gene TRBJ1-6; D might be TRBD1 (6 bases). CDR1 MNHEY and CDR2 SMNVEV come from the germline V gene (reference sequence). V was clipped by 6 bases and J by 13 bases, with 19 bases between them. The CDR3 totals 14 residues. CDR3 nucleotide sequence: TGTGCCAGCAGCGAGCTCAGGGGCCCTGCCCCCCTCCACTTT. It yields the protein CASSELRGPAPLHF.

The V gene is TRBV28, the J gene TRBJ1-3; the match to TRBD1 covers 8 bases. The CDR3 is made up of 15 amino acids. Trimming cost V 5 bases and J 4 bases; bases outside gene matches: 7. The germline V gene has CDR1 MDHEN and CDR2 SYDVKM. The DNA for the CDR3 is TGTGCCAGCAGTCGTACAGGGGGATCGGGAAACACCATATATTTT. Translating gives CASSRTGGSGNTIYF.